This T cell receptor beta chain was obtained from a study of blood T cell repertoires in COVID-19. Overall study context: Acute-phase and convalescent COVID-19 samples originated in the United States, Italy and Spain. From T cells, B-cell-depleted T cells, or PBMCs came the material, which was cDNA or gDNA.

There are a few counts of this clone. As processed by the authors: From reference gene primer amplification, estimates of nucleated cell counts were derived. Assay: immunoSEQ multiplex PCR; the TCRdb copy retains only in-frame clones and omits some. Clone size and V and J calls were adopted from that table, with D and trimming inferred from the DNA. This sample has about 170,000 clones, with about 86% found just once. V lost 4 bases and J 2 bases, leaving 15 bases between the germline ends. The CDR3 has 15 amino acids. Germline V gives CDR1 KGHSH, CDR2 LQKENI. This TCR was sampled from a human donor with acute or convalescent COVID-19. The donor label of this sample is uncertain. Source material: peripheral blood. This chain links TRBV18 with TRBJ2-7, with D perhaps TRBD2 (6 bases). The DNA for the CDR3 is TGTGCCAGCTCACGGGAGGTATCTGGGACCTACGAGCAGTACTTC. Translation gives CASSREVSGTYEQYF.